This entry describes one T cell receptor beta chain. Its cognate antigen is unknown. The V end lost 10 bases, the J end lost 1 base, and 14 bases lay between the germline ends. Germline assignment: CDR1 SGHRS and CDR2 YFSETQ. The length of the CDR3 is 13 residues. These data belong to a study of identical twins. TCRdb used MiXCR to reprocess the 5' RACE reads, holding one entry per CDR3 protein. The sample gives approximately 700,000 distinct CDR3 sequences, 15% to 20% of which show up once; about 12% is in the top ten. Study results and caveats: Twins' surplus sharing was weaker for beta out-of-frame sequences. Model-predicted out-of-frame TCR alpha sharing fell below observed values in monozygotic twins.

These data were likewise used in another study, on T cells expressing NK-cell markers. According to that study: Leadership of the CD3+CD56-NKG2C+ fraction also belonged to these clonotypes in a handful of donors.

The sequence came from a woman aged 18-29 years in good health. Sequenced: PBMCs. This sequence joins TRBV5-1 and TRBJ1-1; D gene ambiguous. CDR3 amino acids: CASATRSNTEAFF. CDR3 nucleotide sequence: TGCGCCTCGGCGACGCGGTCGAACACTGAAGCTTTCTTT.